This T cell receptor beta chain was found in a study of T-cell memory formation after mild COVID-19. As for the study in general: The study found TCR clusters largely donor specific.

The CDR3 totals 14 residues. Per germline, CDR1 LGHDT and CDR2 YNNKEL (reference sequence). Germline trimming cut 5 bases from V and 8 bases from J; bases unmatched to any gene: 4. Study-wide findings and caveats: Cross-reactive memory seemingly joined, as some responding clones were found in pre-infection memory. The study found contracting CD4+ clones mainly in CM and EM and contracting CD8+ clones in EMRA.

Details on this clonotype: Its antigen is unknown.

MiXCR was run by TCRdb on the 5' RACE reads, yielding one entry per CDR3 protein. The data contain 450,000 to 650,000 distinct CDR3 sequences, about 20% of them singletons. The clonotype originates from an adult woman who had mild COVID-19 (a few samples of this study predate the infection). Cell type and time point are not known. The V call is TRBV3-1, the J call TRBJ1-6, with 9 bases fitting TRBD1. Material for sequencing was PBMCs or a T cell subset sorted from them (not recorded which). CDR3 sequence: CASSNRDRDSPLHF. In nucleotides, the CDR3 is TGTGCCAGCAGCAACCGGGACAGGGATTCACCCCTCCACTTT.